What follows describes a single TCR beta chain. No cognate antigen has been identified for it. Base qualities were left out, and no much larger clone turns up one base away. What the time point label conveys for this sample: before neoadjuvant nivolumab. Patients had been newly diagnosed with stage II-IVA oral cavity squamous cell carcinoma, and no prior systemic or radiation treatment had been given to the patients. The cohort was composed of patients with HPV-negative, locally advanced oral cavity squamous cell carcinoma. No culture maintenance or expansion was done, as the peripheral blood mononuclear cells went straight to analysis. Samples were obtained from a longitudinal correlative study of a single-arm phase II trial of neoadjuvant nivolumab in oral cavity squamous cell carcinoma. Genomic DNA-based TCRbeta sequencing was performed on subject-matched pre- and post-treatment PBMCs and tumors from three responders and three non-responders. Peripheral blood mononuclear cells were collected before nivolumab treatment and again after treatment, at the time of surgery. The Maxwell RSC DNA from Cells kit was used to extract genomic DNA from PBMCs.

The sample originates from a study of neoadjuvant anti-PD-1 for oral cavity cancer (dated by TCRdb to the early 2020s). Notes on the research overall: Before curative-intent surgical resection, most patients were given three to four biweekly doses of nivolumab at 3 mg/kg. Patients with complete response, partial response or stable disease by RECIST 1.1 were defined as responders, whereas patients with progression were defined as non-responders. There were some 13 patients in the parent correlative cohort, and the response rate was less than 40%. For patients who did not progress, a fourth nivolumab dose was given around day 43, followed by definitive surgical resection on days 50-56. Study-wide findings and limitations: Higher pretreatment blood TCRbeta clonality and lower post-treatment tumor TCRbeta clonality were correlated with higher pretreatment blood Treg/Th17 ratios. After neoadjuvant nivolumab, non-responders showed significantly higher T cell clonality (Gini index) in PBMCs than responders did. Only a few patients per response group were included in the TCR analyses, and the authors called for validation in larger cohorts.

For deep sequencing, PBMC libraries mostly used about 490 ng of input genomic DNA, with six replicates for each sample. The immunoSEQ hsTCRbeta kit was used to prepare TCRbeta libraries according to the manufacturer's instructions. The completed libraries were mixed into a single pool at 3 nM, then sequenced with an Illumina NovaSeq 6000 S4 flow cell. The source study handled its data this way. The immunoSEQ Analyzer was used for raw data preprocessing and quality control. The analysis was restricted to productive rearrangements, with each unique CDR3 amino acid sequence defining a clonotype. Repertoire clonality was estimated as the Gini-Simpson index, computed with the R package tcR. Gini indices were compared with Student's t test, and associations with tumor size change were assessed by Pearson correlation. What TCRdb holds here is the immuneACCESS table cut down to in-frame rearrangements. Part of the clones is not present; checked against another copy, under half of the missing clones reflect an unresolved V gene, and the others are unexplained. The DNA was the basis for D and trimming; V, J and clone size are from that table. In all, the sample holds roughly 13,000 clones, and 71% of those were seen once. Together, the top ten hold approximately 3% of the sample.

The CDR3 covers 13 residues, taking in both the cysteine and the phenylalanine. CDR3 DNA only is kept here, 39 bases in frame from base 1. Taken from the germline V gene (reference sequence), the CDR1 and CDR2 loops are MNHEY and SMNVEV. V and J are trimmed by 6 bases and 6 bases, and the gene matches miss 6 bases of the junction. The chain is encoded by TRBV27 joined to TRBJ2-7, and 9 bases in between align with TRBD1. The TCR originated in a person aged 35 to 85 with oral cavity squamous cell carcinoma. The starting material was PBMCs, obtained before nivolumab (anti-PD-1) treatment. The CDR3 reads as follows: CASRATGGGEQYF. The DNA sequence is given as TGTGCCAGCAGGGCGACAGGGGGTGGCGAGCAGTACTTC.